This entry lists 23 T cell receptor beta chains sequenced from one sample in a study of memory CD4+ T cells and cytomegalovirus serostatus. The repertoire was sequenced with immunoSEQ multiplex PCR; TCRdb's copy has only in-frame clones and lacks some. Counted here are about 82,000 clones, 75% to 90% occurring once; the ten biggest clones make up less than 0.85%. Single viable CD3+CD4+CD8-CD45RO+ cells were sorted as the memory CD4+ T cells. Sequenced input: memory CD4+ T cells from blood. The source of these receptors is an adult in good health and CMV-seronegative.

The genes are TRBV5-5 and TRBJ2-7; D tentatively fits TRBD1 or TRBD2 (5 bases each). The germline CDR1 and CDR2 sequences are SGHKS and YYEKEE (reference sequence). The CDR3 has 13 residues. The germline V and J ends were trimmed by 1 base and 7 bases, with 12 bases remaining between them. The CDR3 loop reads CASSLWGIGEQYF. The CDR3 DNA reads TGTGCCAGCAGCTTGTGGGGGATAGGAGAGCAGTACTTC. Looking up the rest from reference TRBV5-5 and TRBJ2-7 gives the full variable domain: DAGVTQSPTHLIKTRGQQVTLRCSPISGHKSVSWYQQVLGQGPQFIFQYYEKEERGRGNFPDRFSARQFPNYSSELNVNALLLGDSALYLCASSLWGIGEQYFGPGTRLTVT.

The chain employs TRBV5-8 and TRBJ2-7; TRBD1 matches at 7 bases. The CDR3 is 12 residues long. V dropped 4 bases and J dropped 5; count of bases not matched to a gene: 3. In germline, CDR1 is SGHTS, CDR2 YDEGEE. CDR3 loop: CASSAQGNEQYF. DNA for the CDR3: TGTGCCAGCAGCGCACAGGGGAACGAGCAGTACTTC.

This clone was observed once. J is TRBJ1-6 and V is TRBV19, with TRBD1 as a possible D gene (5 bases). Trimming removed 10 bases from V and 9 bases from J, with 22 bases in between. This CDR3 contains 15 residues. From germline, CDR1 is LNHDA and CDR2 SQIVND (reference sequence). CDR3 in amino acids: CATTRGRGDRSPLHF. The CDR3 coding sequence is TGTGCCACCACGAGGGGTAGAGGGGACCGTTCACCCCTCCACTTT.

The gene calls are TRBV7-3 and TRBJ2-3, with TRBD1 matching 7 bases. The CDR3 is 17 residues long. V shed 5 bases and J 4 bases; nucleotides not matched to a gene: 15. CDR1 is SGHTA, CDR2 FQGTGA, per germline. The CDR3 nucleotides are TGTGCCAGCAGCCCACCCCCCGGTCAGGGGGACCCAGATACGCAGTATTTT. Translation: CASSPPPGQGDPDTQYF.

This rearrangement joins TRBV30 to TRBJ1-1; D gene uncertain. This CDR3 comprises 12 residues. V was clipped by 4 bases and J by 11 bases, with 17 bases between them. Germline loops: CDR1 GTSNPN, CDR2 SVGIG (reference sequence). As DNA, the CDR3 is TGTGCCTGGATCGTGTTGGCCAATGAGGCTTTCTTT. Encoded protein: CAWIVLANEAFF.

This clone was observed a handful of times. The V and J genes are TRBV14 and TRBJ1-3; possibly TRBD1 for D (5 bases). The length of the CDR3 is 14 residues. Per the germline V gene, CDR1 is SGHDN and CDR2 is FVKESK. V was cut by 5 bases and J by 2 bases, with 10 bases left in between. In nucleotides, the CDR3 is TGTGCCAGCAGCTCAGACAGCACTGGAAACACCATATATTTT. Translating gives CASSSDSTGNTIYF.

This chain joins TRBV5-1 and TRBJ2-6; no clear D gene. From germline, CDR1 is SGHRS and CDR2 YFSETQ. There are 14 residues in the CDR3. V was trimmed by 0 bases and J by 6 bases, leaving 7 bases between them. CDR3 region: CASSLGGSANVLTF. The CDR3 bases are TGCGCCAGCAGCTTGGGGGGTTCGGCCAACGTCCTGACTTTC.

In this sample, this clone turned up once. The V call is TRBV6-5, the J call TRBJ1-4; TRBD1 is a possible D gene (5 bases). The V end lost 0 bases, the J end lost 8 bases, and 13 bases lay between the germline ends. Germline lookup yields CDR1 MNHEY and CDR2 SVGAGI. CDR3 size: 15 residues. In DNA, the CDR3 is TGTGCCAGCAGTTACTCGTTTTCGGGGGGAGAAAAACTGTTTTTT. Translated: CASSYSFSGGEKLFF.

The chain uses TRBV5-5 and TRBJ1-6; D possibly corresponds to TRBD1 (5 bases). CDR1 is SGHKS, CDR2 YYEKEE, per germline (reference sequence). CDR3 length: 16 amino acids. Trimming shortened V by 1 base and J by 0 bases, and 8 bases separated the two germline ends. The DNA for the CDR3 is TGTGCCAGCAGCTTGTTCGGGGCCTCCTATAATTCACCCCTCCACTTT. Its translation: CASSLFGASYNSPLHF.

This chain uses TRBV19 with TRBJ2-6; tentatively, D is TRBD1 or TRBD2 (5 bases each). Germline lookup yields CDR1 LNHDA and CDR2 SQIVND (reference sequence). Trimming took off 5 bases at V and 0 bases at J, with 14 bases between the two ends. The CDR3 length is 17 residues. CDR3 amino acids: CASSDGTRSSGANVLTF. The CDR3 DNA sequence: TGTGCCAGTAGTGACGGGACGAGATCCTCTGGGGCCAACGTCCTGACTTTC.

The CDR3 region has the DNA TGTGCCAGCAGTTATGACAGGGCCCCGAGAAAACTGTTTTTT. As protein: CASSYDRAPRKLFF. This chain uses TRBV6-5 with TRBJ1-4; 7 positions match TRBD1. This CDR3 region has 14 residues. Trimming removed 3 bases from V and 10 bases from J; junction bases left unmatched: 8. The germline V gene has CDR1 MNHEY and CDR2 SVGAGI.

The chain uses TRBV29-1 and TRBJ2-1, with D possibly TRBD2 on 5 matching bases. The germline CDR1 and CDR2 sequences are SQVTM and ANQGSEA. The CDR3 is 14 residues long. V lost 7 bases to trimming and J lost 3 bases, with 16 bases between them. This chain's CDR3 is CSASDREGYNEQFF. CDR3 DNA sequence: TGCAGCGCCTCCGACCGCGAGGGCTACAATGAGCAGTTCTTC.

At least ten counts were recorded for this clone. V is TRBV6-6 and J is TRBJ1-1; D is uncertain. The CDR3 totals 13 residues. Trimming pared 2 bases from V and 4 bases from J, leaving 8 bases between. Germline loops: CDR1 MNHNY, CDR2 SVGAGI (reference sequence). The CDR3 protein is CASSYRVSTEAFF. CDR3 coding DNA: TGTGCCAGCAGTTACAGGGTATCCACTGAAGCTTTCTTT.

This rearrangement joins TRBV27 to TRBJ1-1; D gene uncertain. The CDR3 covers 17 residues. V lost 0 bases to trimming and J lost 1 base, with 15 bases between them. Per the germline V gene, CDR1 is MNHEY and CDR2 is SMNVEV (reference sequence). The CDR3 region is CASSLSSFRRGNTEAFF. The CDR3, as DNA: TGTGCCAGCAGTTTATCATCGTTCCGCCGTGGGAACACTGAAGCTTTCTTT.

The CDR3 here is CASRGTGYEKLFF. For the CDR3, the DNA is TGTGCCAGCAGAGGGACAGGTTACGAAAAACTGTTTTTT. J is TRBJ1-4 and V is TRBV2; 8 bases align to TRBD1. Germline assignment: CDR1 SNHLY and CDR2 FYNNEI. The CDR3 covers 13 residues. Germline trimming cut 6 bases from V and 8 bases from J; bases unmatched to any gene: 5.

The chain employs TRBV10-2 and TRBJ1-1, with D possibly matching TRBD1 (5 bases). The V end lost 4 bases, the J end lost 1 base, and 16 bases lay between the germline ends. CDR1 is WSHSY, CDR2 SAAADI, per germline. CDR3 length equals 16 residues. CDR3 region: CASSGVRDVPNTEAFF. In DNA form, the CDR3 reads TGCGCCAGCAGTGGGGTCAGGGATGTCCCGAACACTGAAGCTTTCTTT.

The DNA for the CDR3 is TGTGCCAGCAGCCGTGACAGGAATGGCTACACCTTC. Protein: CASSRDRNGYTF. The chain has TRBV11-2 and TRBJ1-2; D possibly corresponds to TRBD1 (6 bases). V lost 5 bases and J 6 bases, leaving 10 bases between the germline ends. CDR1 and CDR2 from the germline V gene are SGHAT and FQNNGV. The CDR3 has 12 amino acids.

The chain carries TRBV4-2 and TRBJ2-1; 10 bases map to TRBD2. Germline trimming cut 4 bases from V and 0 bases from J; bases unmatched to any gene: 18. The CDR3 is 21 amino acids. Germline CDR1 and CDR2: LGHNA and YNFKEQ. This CDR3 is CASSRWGTSGATLLSYNEQFF. In DNA form, the CDR3 reads TGTGCCAGCAGCCGATGGGGCACTAGCGGGGCTACTCTACTCTCCTACAATGAGCAGTTCTTC.

The chain employs TRBV14 and TRBJ1-2; D call uncertain. CDR3 size: 13 residues. V was cut by 3 bases and J by 10 bases, with 15 bases left in between. Per germline, CDR1 SGHDN and CDR2 FVKESK. The CDR3 is CASSQSGRYDYTF. CDR3 in DNA: TGTGCCAGCAGCCAGTCAGGACGGTACGACTACACCTTC.

The chain links TRBV5-5 to TRBJ1-6; D is perhaps TRBD1 (5 bases). The germline gives CDR1 SGHKS, CDR2 YYEKEE (reference sequence). There are 16 residues in the CDR3. Trimming took 4 bases from V and 6 from J, leaving 17 bases between them. The CDR3 nucleotides read TGTGCCAGCAGCCGTCAGTCGGGGGTCATTAATTCACCCCTCCACTTT. Translated, it gives CASSRQSGVINSPLHF. The full variable domain, completed using reference TRBV5-5 and TRBJ1-6, is DAGVTQSPTHLIKTRGQQVTLRCSPISGHKSVSWYQQVLGQGPQFIFQYYEKEERGRGNFPDRFSARQFPNYSSELNVNALLLGDSALYLCASSRQSGVINSPLHFGNGTRLTVT.

This clone showed up just once. V is TRBV28 and J is TRBJ1-2; no clear D gene. Germline values: CDR1 MDHEN, CDR2 SYDVKM. This CDR3 contains 11 residues. The V end was cut by 3 bases, the J end by 8 bases, with 7 bases between. Here the CDR3 reads CASSLVLGYTF. CDR3 DNA: TGTGCCAGCAGTTTGGTTTTGGGCTACACCTTC.

This chain's CDR3 is CASSLSGTSVSDTQYF. CDR3 sequence (DNA): TGTGCCAGCAGCTTGAGTGGGACTAGCGTCTCAGATACGCAGTATTTT. V gene TRBV5-6 combines with J gene TRBJ2-3; 10 nucleotides agree with TRBD2. CDR1 is SGHDT and CDR2 is YYEEEE in the germline V gene. The CDR3 loop spans 16 amino acids. V was pared by 1 base and J by 4 bases, with 6 bases of the junction left unmatched.

This clone showed up just a few times. This sequence joins TRBV7-2 and TRBJ1-6; D is unclear. Germline V gene data show CDR1 as SGHTA and CDR2 as FQGNSA. The length of the CDR3 is 15 residues. V lost 1 base and J lost 10, with 14 bases in between. Written as DNA, the CDR3 is TGTGCCAGCAGCTTAGGGTCACGGTTCGGATCACCCCTCCACTTT. It specifies CASSLGSRFGSPLHF.